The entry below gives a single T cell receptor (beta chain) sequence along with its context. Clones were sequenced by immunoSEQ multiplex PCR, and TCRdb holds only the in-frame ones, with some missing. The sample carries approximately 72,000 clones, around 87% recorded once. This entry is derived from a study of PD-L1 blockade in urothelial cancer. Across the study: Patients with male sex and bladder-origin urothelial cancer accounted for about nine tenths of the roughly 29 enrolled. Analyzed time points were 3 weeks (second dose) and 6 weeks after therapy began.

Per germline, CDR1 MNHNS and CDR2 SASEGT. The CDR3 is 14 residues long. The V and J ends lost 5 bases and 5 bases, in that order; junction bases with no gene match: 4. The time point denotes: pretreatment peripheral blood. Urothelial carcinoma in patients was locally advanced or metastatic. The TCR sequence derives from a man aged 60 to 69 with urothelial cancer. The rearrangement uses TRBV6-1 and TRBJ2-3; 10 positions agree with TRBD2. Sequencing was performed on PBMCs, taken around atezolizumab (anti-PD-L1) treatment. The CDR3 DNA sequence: TGTGCCAGCAGTCGAGCGGGGGGGCAAGATACGCAGTATTTT. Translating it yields CASSRAGGQDTQYF.